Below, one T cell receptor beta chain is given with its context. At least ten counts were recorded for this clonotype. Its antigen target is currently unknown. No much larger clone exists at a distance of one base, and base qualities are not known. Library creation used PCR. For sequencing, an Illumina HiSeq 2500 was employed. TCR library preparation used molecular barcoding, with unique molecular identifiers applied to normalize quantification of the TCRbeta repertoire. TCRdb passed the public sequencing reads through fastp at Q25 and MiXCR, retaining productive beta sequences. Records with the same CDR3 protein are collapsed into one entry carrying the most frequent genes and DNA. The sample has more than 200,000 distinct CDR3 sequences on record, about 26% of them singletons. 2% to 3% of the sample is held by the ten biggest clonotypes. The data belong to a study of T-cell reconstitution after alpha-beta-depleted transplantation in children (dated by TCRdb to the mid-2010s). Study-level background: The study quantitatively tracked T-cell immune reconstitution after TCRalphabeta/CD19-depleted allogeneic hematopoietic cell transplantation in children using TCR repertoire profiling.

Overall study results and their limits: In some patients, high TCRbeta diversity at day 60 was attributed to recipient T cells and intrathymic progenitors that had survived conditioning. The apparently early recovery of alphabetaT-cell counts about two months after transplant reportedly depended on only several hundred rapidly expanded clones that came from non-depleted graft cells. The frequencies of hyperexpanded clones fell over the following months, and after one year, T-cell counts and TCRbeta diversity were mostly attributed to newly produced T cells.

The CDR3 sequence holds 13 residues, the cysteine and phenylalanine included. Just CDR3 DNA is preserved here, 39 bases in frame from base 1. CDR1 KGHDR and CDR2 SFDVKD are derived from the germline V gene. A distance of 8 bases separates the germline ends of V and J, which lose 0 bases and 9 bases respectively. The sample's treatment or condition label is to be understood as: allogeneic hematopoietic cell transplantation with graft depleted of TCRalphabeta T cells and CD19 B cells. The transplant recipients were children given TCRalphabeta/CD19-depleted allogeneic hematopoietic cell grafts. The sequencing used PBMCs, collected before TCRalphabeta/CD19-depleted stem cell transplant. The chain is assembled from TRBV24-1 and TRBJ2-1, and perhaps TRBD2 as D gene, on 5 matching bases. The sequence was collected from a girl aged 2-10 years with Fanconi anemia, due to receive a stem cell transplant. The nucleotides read TGTGCCACCAGTGATTTGGAGGGCCGTGAGCAGTTCTTC. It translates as CATSDLEGREQFF.